Below, one T cell receptor (beta chain) is given with its context. The data are from a study of blood T cell repertoires in COVID-19. Seattle-derived patients entered the study during active infection and were followed longitudinally. Sequencing used immunoSEQ multiplex PCR; TCRdb keeps in-frame clones, though not all of them. The table shows 200,000 to 250,000 clones, with approximately 86% occurring only once. CDR1 SGHVS and CDR2 FQNEAQ come from the germline V gene. Losses at the gene ends were 4 bases for V and 5 bases for J; bases not matched to a gene: 5. The CDR3 is 14 residues long. Sequencing used peripheral blood. V and J are TRBV7-8 and TRBJ1-2; 9 nucleotides agree with TRBD1. The TCR comes from a woman between 45 and 65 years old with COVID-19, enrolled during active disease. Here the CDR3 reads CASSWTGDSYGYTF. Here the CDR3 DNA reads TGTGCCAGCAGCTGGACAGGGGACTCTTATGGCTACACCTTC.